This entry concerns a single T cell receptor (beta chain). Participants were aged roughly 18 to 95 years, lived in 20 to 25 US areas, and enrolled virtually. The V and J ends lost 0 bases and 9 bases respectively, with 12 bases between them. This CDR3 spans 15 amino acids. Germline CDR1 and CDR2: SEHNR and FQNEAQ (reference sequence). These data are taken from a study of blood T cell repertoires in COVID-19. In the study overall: The analysed material was cDNA or gDNA that came from T cells, B-cell-depleted T cells, or PBMCs.

The protocol was immunoSEQ multiplex PCR, while the TCRdb copy is restricted to in-frame clones and leaves out a portion. This table holds approximately 390,000 clones, 87% found once. Material for sequencing was PBMCs or T cells enriched from blood (not recorded which). The chain joins TRBV7-9 to TRBJ1-6; D call uncertain. This sequence originates from a woman between 50 and 59 years old who had recovered from COVID-19. The CDR3 nucleotides read TGTGCCAGCAGCTTAGCCGGGTCTTACGGTTCACCCCTCCACTTT. Protein product: CASSLAGSYGSPLHF. The full variable domain, rest sourced from reference TRBV7-9 and TRBJ1-6, is DTGVSQNPRHKITKRGQNVTFRCDPISEHNRLYWYRQTLGQGPEFLTYFQNEAQLEKSRLLSDRFSAERPKGSFSTLEIQRTEQGDSAMYLCASSLAGSYGSPLHFGNGTRLTVT.